This TCR beta chain was obtained from a study of beta chain features in type 1 diabetes (dated by TCRdb to 2017 to 2018). Notes on the research overall: Mean age, gender distribution, total cell number and subset yield were not different between patients and healthy donors. A total of approximately 100 million sorted cells were examined across all samples, and the number of cells per subset was strongly correlated with RNA yield. The study compared the TCRB repertoires of sorted circulating CD4+ T cell subsets in recently diagnosed type 1 diabetes patients with those in matched healthy donors. Regulatory and stem cell-like memory subsets were obtained from only 8 patients and roughly 8 healthy donors, while naive and central memory subsets were obtained from all 30 or so donors. Overall results and qualifications from the work: Sequencing cDNA rather than genomic DNA could over-represent highly expressing activated cells, although activation and CD3 levels did not differ between groups. Naive, central memory and regulatory TCRB repertoires appeared more similar among patients than among healthy donors. In all four CD4+ subsets, TCRB CDR3 length was moderately but significantly shorter in type 1 diabetes patients. PCR might favor shorter templates, but patient and control samples were amplified and corrected together, so any skew would affect both groups equally. Patients with type 1 diabetes made fewer insertions and deleted more nucleotides at VDJ recombination sites, implying thymic rearrangement abnormalities. Because small numbers of individuals were included in the HLA sub-analyses, any influence of HLA type on TCRB rearrangement was left unresolved.

The High Capacity cDNA Reverse Transcription Kit was used to reverse transcribe all of the isolated RNA, meaning that expressed TCRB transcripts were what got sequenced. Deep immunoSEQ sequencing was performed on naive, central memory and regulatory T cell samples, with an average of approximately 3.9 million total reads per sample. Sorted cells were lysed in RLT buffer, and RNA was extracted using DNase-treated RNeasy Micro or Mini kits according to cell number. Each cell subset was processed on its own to prevent cross-contamination, while patient and healthy donor samples were processed together. The immunoSEQ multiplex PCR was used to amplify TCRB sequences from cDNA, generating 87-bp fragments that spanned the CDR3 region. The amplicons were sequenced using the Illumina HiSeq platform. The authors' pipeline ran thus. PCR bias was computationally corrected using synthetic template baselines, reads within Hamming distance 2 were collapsed, and singletons that could not be merged were discarded. By aligning reads against IMGT, V, D and J genes, CDR3 length, and insertions or deletions at six rearrangement sites were assigned. Within each subset, clonotype counts were normalized to sorted cell number, and only after that were true diversity and Gini coefficients computed with the tcR R package. Repertoire sharing was quantified using the overlap coefficient calculated on TCRB nucleotide sequences. As a proxy for the pre-selection repertoire, out-of-frame TCRB sequences from naive cells were analyzed. What TCRdb holds here is the immuneACCESS table cut down to in-frame rearrangements. Part of the clones is not present; checked against another copy, under half of the missing clones reflect an unresolved V gene, and the others are unexplained. That table is the source of V, J and clone size, and D and trimming were worked out from the DNA. This sample is represented by a few hundred thousand clones; roughly an eighth of them were singletons. 0.015% to 0.02% of the sample is in the top ten clones.

This clone occurred a few times. Its antigen target is currently unknown. The input lacks base qualities; no much larger clone sits a single base away. Other DNA sequences in this specimen translate into the identical CDR3. CDR1 KGHSH and CDR2 LQKENI are derived from the germline V gene. V loses 3 bases at its end and J loses 6 bases; junction bases beyond the gene matches: 6. The CDR3 measures 15 amino acids from cysteine to phenylalanine. The sequence is cut down to CDR3 DNA, 45 bases in frame from base 1. Each donor gave one peripheral blood draw, approximately 120 mL on average, collected into heparinised tubes. A BD FACSAria II was used to sort naive, central memory, regulatory and stem cell-like memory CD4+ T cells with a panel that included CD45RO, CCR7, CD25, CD127, CD95 and CD27. A purity above 95% was achieved for all sorted populations. PBMCs were isolated immediately by Lymphoprep density gradient centrifugation and stained directly without culture. So that batch effects would be minimized, each experiment stained and sorted samples in pairs, pairing one healthy donor with one patient.

The sequencing input was naive CD4+ T cells from blood. The cell subset or site label, read with the paper, signifies: true naive CD4+ T cells. This TCR came from a young man with type 1 diabetes. Rearrangement joined TRBV18 to TRBJ2-1, with 9 junctional bases fitting TRBD2. The nucleotides are TGTGCCAGCTCACCGGGCCTAGCGGGGAGCAATGAGCAGTTCTTC. Its translation reads: CASSPGLAGSNEQFF.